Here is one T cell receptor (beta chain) with its context. These data originate in a study of blood T cell repertoires in COVID-19. Clones were sequenced by immunoSEQ multiplex PCR, and TCRdb holds only the in-frame ones, with some missing. The sample consists of nearly 110,000 clones, more than 80% of them appearing once. This receptor was obtained from a woman in her sixties or seventies with acute or convalescent COVID-19. The sequenced material came from peripheral blood.

CDR3 nucleotide sequence: TGTGCCAGCAGTGCTCCTAGCGGGCGATTGGATGAGCAGTTCTTC. It yields the protein CASSAPSGRLDEQFF. V usage is TRBV2 and J usage is TRBJ2-1, with 8 bases that match TRBD2. J lost 8 bases, V lost 4 bases, and 10 bases had no gene match. CDR3 length equals 15 residues. Germline values: CDR1 SNHLY, CDR2 FYNNEI.